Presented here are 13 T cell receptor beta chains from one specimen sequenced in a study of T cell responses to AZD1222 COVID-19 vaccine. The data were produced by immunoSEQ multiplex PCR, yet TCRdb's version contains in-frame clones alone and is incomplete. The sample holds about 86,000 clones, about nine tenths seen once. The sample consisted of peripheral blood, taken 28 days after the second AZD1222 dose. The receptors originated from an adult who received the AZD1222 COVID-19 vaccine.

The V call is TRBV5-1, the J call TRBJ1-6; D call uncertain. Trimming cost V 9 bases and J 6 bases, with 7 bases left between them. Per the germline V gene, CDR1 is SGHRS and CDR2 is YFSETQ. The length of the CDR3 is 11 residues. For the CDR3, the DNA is TGCGCCACCGTAACTAATTCACCCCTCCACTTT. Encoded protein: CATVTNSPLHF.

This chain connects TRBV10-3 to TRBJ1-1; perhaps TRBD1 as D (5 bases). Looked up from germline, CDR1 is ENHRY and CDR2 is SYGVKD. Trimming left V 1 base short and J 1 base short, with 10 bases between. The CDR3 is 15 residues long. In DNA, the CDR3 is TGTGCCATCAGTGAGTTCCCAGGGCCGAACACTGAAGCTTTCTTT. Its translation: CAISEFPGPNTEAFF.

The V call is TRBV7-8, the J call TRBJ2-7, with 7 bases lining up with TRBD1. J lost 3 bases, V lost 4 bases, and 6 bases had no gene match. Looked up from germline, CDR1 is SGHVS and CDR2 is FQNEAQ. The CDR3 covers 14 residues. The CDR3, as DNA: TGTGCCAGCAGCTCGAGACAGGGAATCTACGAGCAGTACTTC. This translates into CASSSRQGIYEQYF.

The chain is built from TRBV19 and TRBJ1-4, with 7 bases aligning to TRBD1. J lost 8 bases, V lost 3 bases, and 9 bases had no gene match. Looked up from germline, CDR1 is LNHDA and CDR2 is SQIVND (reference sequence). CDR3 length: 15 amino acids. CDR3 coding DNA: TGTGCCAGTAGTATTCAAGACAGGGTGGACGAAAAACTGTTTTTT. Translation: CASSIQDRVDEKLFF.

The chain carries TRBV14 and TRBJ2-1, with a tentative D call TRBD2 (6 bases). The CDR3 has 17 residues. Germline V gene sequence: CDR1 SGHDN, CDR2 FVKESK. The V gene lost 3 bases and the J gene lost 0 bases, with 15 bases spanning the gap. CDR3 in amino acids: CASSQPGGASSYNEQFF. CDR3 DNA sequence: TGTGCCAGCAGCCAGCCGGGCGGGGCTAGCTCCTACAATGAGCAGTTCTTC.

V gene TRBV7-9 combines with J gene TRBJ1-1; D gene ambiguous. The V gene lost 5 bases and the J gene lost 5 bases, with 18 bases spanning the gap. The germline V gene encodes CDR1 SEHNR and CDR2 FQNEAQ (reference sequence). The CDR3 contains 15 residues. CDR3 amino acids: CASSALAPGGTEAFF. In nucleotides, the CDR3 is TGTGCCAGCAGCGCCTTGGCCCCCGGAGGAACTGAAGCTTTCTTT. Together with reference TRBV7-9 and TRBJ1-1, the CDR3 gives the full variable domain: DTGVSQNPRHKITKRGQNVTFRCDPISEHNRLYWYRQTLGQGPEFLTYFQNEAQLEKSRLLSDRFSAERPKGSFSTLEIQRTEQGDSAMYLCASSALAPGGTEAFFGQGTRLTVV.

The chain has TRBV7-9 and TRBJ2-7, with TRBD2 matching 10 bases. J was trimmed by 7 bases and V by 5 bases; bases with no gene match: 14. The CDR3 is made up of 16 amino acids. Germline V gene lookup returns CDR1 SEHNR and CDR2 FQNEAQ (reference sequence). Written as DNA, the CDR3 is TGTGCCAGCAGCCCTTCTCTAGCGGGAGCAGATAGAGAGCAGTACTTC. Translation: CASSPSLAGADREQYF.

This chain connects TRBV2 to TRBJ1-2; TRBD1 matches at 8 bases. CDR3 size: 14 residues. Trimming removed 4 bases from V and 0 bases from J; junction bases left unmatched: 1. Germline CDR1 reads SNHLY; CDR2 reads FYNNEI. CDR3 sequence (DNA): TGTGCCAGCAGTGGACAGGGGTCTAACTATGGCTACACCTTC. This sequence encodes CASSGQGSNYGYTF.

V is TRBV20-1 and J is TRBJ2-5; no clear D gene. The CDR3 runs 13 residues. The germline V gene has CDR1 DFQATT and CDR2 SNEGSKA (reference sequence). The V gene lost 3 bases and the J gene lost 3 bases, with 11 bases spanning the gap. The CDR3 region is CSASGQVEETQYF. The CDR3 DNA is TGCAGTGCTAGTGGGCAGGTTGAAGAGACCCAGTACTTC.

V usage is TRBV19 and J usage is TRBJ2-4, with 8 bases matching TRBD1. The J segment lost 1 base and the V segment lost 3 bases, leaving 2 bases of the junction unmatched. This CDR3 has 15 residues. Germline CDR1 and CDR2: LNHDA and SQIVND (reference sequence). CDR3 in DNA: TGTGCCAGTAGTATCGACAGGGGTGCCAAAAACATTCAGTACTTC. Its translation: CASSIDRGAKNIQYF.

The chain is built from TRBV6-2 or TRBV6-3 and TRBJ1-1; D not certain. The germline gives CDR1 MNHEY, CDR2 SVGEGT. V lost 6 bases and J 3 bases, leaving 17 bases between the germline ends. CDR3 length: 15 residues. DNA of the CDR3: TGTGCCAGCAGCCAGCGGCGAGGAGGTGACACTGAAGCTTTCTTT. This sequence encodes CASSQRRGGDTEAFF.

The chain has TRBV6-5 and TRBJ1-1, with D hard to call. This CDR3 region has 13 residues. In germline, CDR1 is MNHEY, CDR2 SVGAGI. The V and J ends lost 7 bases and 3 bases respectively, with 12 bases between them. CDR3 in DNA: TGTGCCAGCACGCGAGGACGGGACACTGAAGCTTTCTTT. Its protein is CASTRGRDTEAFF.

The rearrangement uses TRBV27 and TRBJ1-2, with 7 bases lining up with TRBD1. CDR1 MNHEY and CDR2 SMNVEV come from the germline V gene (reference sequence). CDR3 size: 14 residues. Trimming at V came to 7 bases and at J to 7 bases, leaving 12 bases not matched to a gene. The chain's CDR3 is CASTTQGGAPGYTF. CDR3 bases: TGTGCCAGCACTACCCAGGGGGGGGCTCCTGGCTACACCTTC.